A selection of T cell receptor beta chains follows, all from one sample in a study of blood T cell repertoires in COVID-19. Here immunoSEQ multiplex PCR was the method, and the copy in TCRdb shows in-frame clones only, minus some. The table includes around 150,000 clones, around 91% detected once. The sequenced material came from peripheral blood. The source is a woman in her fifties or sixties with active COVID-19. CDR3s include the opening cysteine and the closing phenylalanine or tryptophan. A D gene is named only where the DNA matches it firmly. Clone size is not always given. Where it is, it says once, few, many or a class for expanded clones.

d_call j_call clone_size v_call cdr3_aa cdr3_nt
NA TRBJ2-1 NA TRBV10-1 CASSEGSRGQFF TGCGCCAGCAGTGAGGGGTCTCGAGGACAGTTCTTC
NA TRBJ2-1 NA TRBV3-1/TRBV3-2 CASSLPSAGEQFF TGTGCCAGCAGCCTCCCTAGCGCGGGTGAGCAGTTCTTC
NA TRBJ2-3 NA TRBV10-1 CASSELGRTMGTQYF TGCGCCAGCAGTGAGCTGGGGAGGACTATGGGGACGCAGTATTTT
NA TRBJ2-7 NA TRBV28 CASSSTGLFPYEQYF TGTGCCAGCAGTTCCACTGGACTATTCCCCTACGAGCAGTACTTC
NA TRBJ2-3 NA TRBV11-2 CASSPLTLIASTSTDTQYF TGTGCCAGCAGCCCATTAACCCTCATAGCGAGTACTAGCACAGATACGCAGTATTTT
TRBD2 TRBJ2-4 once TRBV7-8 CASSLAWRGREGSGNIQYF TGTGCCAGCAGCTTAGCTTGGCGGGGGCGGGAGGGCTCTGGAAACATTCAGTACTTC
NA TRBJ2-7 NA TRBV5-6 CASSLGPFEQYF TGTGCCAGCAGCTTGGGTCCGTTCGAGCAGTACTTC
NA TRBJ2-7 NA TRBV14 CASSQVIASSYEQYF TGTGCCAGCAGCCAAGTGATAGCGAGCTCCTACGAGCAGTACTTC
TRBD2 TRBJ2-1 few TRBV6-2/TRBV6-3 CASSYTGTSGRNEQFF TGTGCCAGCAGTTACACTGGGACTAGCGGGAGGAATGAGCAGTTCTTC
TRBD2 TRBJ2-7 NA TRBV5-1 CASSLAYGLAGGTSYEQYF TGCGCCAGCAGCTTGGCCTACGGACTAGCGGGAGGTACCTCCTACGAGCAGTACTTC
NA TRBJ1-1 NA TRBV3-1/TRBV3-2 CASSPRRGETSEAFF TGTGCCAGCAGCCCCCGACGGGGGGAAACCTCTGAAGCTTTCTTT
NA TRBJ1-2 many TRBV19 CASSITASNYGYTF TGTGCCAGTAGTATAACAGCCTCCAACTATGGCTACACCTTC
TRBD2 TRBJ2-3 few TRBV28 CASSPGLAVLTDTQYF TGTGCCAGCAGTCCGGGACTAGCGGTTCTCACAGATACGCAGTATTTT
TRBD1 TRBJ1-5 once TRBV10-3 CAISEGQGGQPQHF TGTGCCATCAGTGAAGGACAGGGGGGGCAGCCCCAGCATTTT
NA TRBJ1-2 NA TRBV19 CASSTQQGSYGYTF TGTGCCAGTAGTACCCAACAGGGTTCGTATGGCTACACCTTC
NA TRBJ2-3 NA TRBV25-1 CASAAGLSTDTQYF TGTGCCAGCGCGGCAGGGCTTAGCACAGATACGCAGTATTTT
NA TRBJ2-5 few TRBV13 CASSRNPGTQYF TGTGCCAGCAGCCGAAATCCGGGGACCCAGTACTTC
NA TRBJ2-7 NA TRBV27 CASSPRDTNYEQYF TGTGCCAGCAGTCCCCGGGACACTAACTACGAGCAGTACTTC
NA TRBJ2-3 NA TRBV6-5 CASSPRLVDTDTQYF TGTGCCAGCAGTCCCCGACTAGTTGACACAGATACGCAGTATTTT
NA TRBJ2-1 NA TRBV27 CASRGQGSLNEQFF TGTGCCAGCAGGGGACAAGGGAGCCTCAATGAGCAGTTCTTC
TRBD1 TRBJ2-7 NA TRBV28 CASRTGGRNEQYF TGTGCCAGCAGGACAGGGGGGAGGAACGAGCAGTACTTC
TRBD2 TRBJ2-1 NA TRBV6-2/TRBV6-3 CASSYEGTSGSWYNEQFF TGTGCCAGCAGTTACGAAGGAACTAGCGGGAGTTGGTACAATGAGCAGTTCTTC
TRBD1 TRBJ1-2 NA TRBV6-4 CASTGSPGTGSGGYTF TGTGCCAGCACCGGGAGTCCCGGGACAGGGTCGGGTGGCTACACCTTC
NA TRBJ1-1 NA TRBV2 CASSYPGGREAFF TGTGCCAGCAGTTACCCGGGGGGAAGGGAAGCTTTCTTT
TRBD2 TRBJ2-1 NA TRBV4-1 CASSPGLVTYNEQFF TGCGCCAGCAGCCCCGGACTAGTGACCTACAATGAGCAGTTCTTC
TRBD1 TRBJ1-2 NA TRBV5-6 CASSVEGQGANGYTF TGTGCCAGCAGCGTTGAAGGACAGGGGGCTAATGGCTACACCTTC
TRBD1 TRBJ1-1 NA TRBV29-1 CSAEGNRGVRTEAFF TGCAGCGCCGAAGGCAACAGGGGCGTCAGGACTGAAGCTTTCTTT
NA TRBJ2-3 once TRBV5-1 CASSFQAPSTDTQYF TGCGCCAGCAGCTTCCAGGCCCCCAGCACAGATACGCAGTATTTT
NA TRBJ2-5 NA TRBV3-1/TRBV3-2 CASSQGFYGETQYF TGTGCCAGCAGCCAAGGTTTCTACGGAGAGACCCAGTACTTC
TRBD2 TRBJ2-1 NA TRBV4-1 CASSQWTSGPYNEQFF TGCGCCAGCAGCCAATGGACTAGCGGGCCCTACAATGAGCAGTTCTTC
TRBD2 TRBJ2-7 NA TRBV25-1 CATSSPGLAGYEQYF TGTGCCACCTCCTCCCCGGGACTAGCGGGTTACGAGCAGTACTTC
NA TRBJ1-6 NA TRBV19 CASSTLRSPLHF TGTGCCAGTAGTACATTACGGTCACCCCTCCACTTT
NA TRBJ1-3 NA TRBV28 CASSPDRTGNTIYF TGTGCCAGCAGCCCAGACAGAACTGGAAACACCATATATTTT
NA TRBJ2-7 NA TRBV6-5 CASNPRLVVYYEQYF TGTGCCAGCAACCCCCGTTTAGTAGTCTACTACGAGCAGTACTTC
NA TRBJ1-5 few TRBV5-6 CASSLQGMGSNQPQHF TGTGCCAGCAGCCTTCAGGGGATGGGAAGCAATCAGCCCCAGCATTTT
NA TRBJ2-6 NA TRBV2 CAGVRQPLELRANVLTF TGTGCCGGGGTCCGACAGCCCCTAGAGCTGAGGGCCAACGTCCTGACTTTC
NA TRBJ2-7 NA TRBV6-2/TRBV6-3 CASSPRDTSYEQYF TGTGCCAGCAGTCCCCGGGACACTTCCTACGAGCAGTACTTC
TRBD1 TRBJ2-5 NA TRBV18 CASSLQGEETQYF TGTGCCAGCTCTCTCCAGGGGGAAGAGACCCAGTACTTC
TRBD1 TRBJ2-3 NA TRBV24-1 CATSDPGQGITDTQYF TGTGCCACCAGTGATCCGGGACAGGGGATCACAGATACGCAGTATTTT
NA TRBJ2-7 NA TRBV9 CASSVGTATYEQYF TGTGCCAGCAGCGTGGGGACTGCCACCTACGAGCAGTACTTC
TRBD2 TRBJ2-1 NA TRBV5-1 CASSLGLAGNYEQFF TGCGCCAGCAGCTTGGGTCTAGCGGGAAACTATGAGCAGTTCTTC
NA TRBJ1-1 NA TRBV18 CASSPEAGRTEAFF TGTGCCAGCTCACCGGAGGCAGGGAGGACTGAAGCTTTCTTT
NA TRBJ1-4 NA TRBV9 CASSVGPNSGGFNEKLFF TGTGCCAGCAGCGTAGGACCAAACTCAGGAGGGTTTAATGAAAAACTGTTTTTT
TRBD2 TRBJ2-1 NA TRBV7-3 CASSPTLTPGTSGRNEQFF TGTGCCAGCAGCCCCACCCTAACCCCCGGGACTAGCGGGAGAAATGAGCAGTTCTTC
TRBD2 TRBJ2-1 NA TRBV19 CASSLGLAGDYNEQFF TGTGCCAGTAGTCTAGGACTAGCGGGAGATTACAATGAGCAGTTCTTC
NA TRBJ2-7 once TRBV5-6 CASSAIYEQYF TGTGCCAGCAGCGCGATATACGAGCAGTACTTC
NA TRBJ2-5 NA TRBV28 CASSLSGQTQYF TGTGCCAGCAGTTTGAGTGGGCAGACCCAGTACTTC
NA TRBJ2-7 once TRBV27 CASSGQGGPYEQYF TGTGCCAGCAGTGGACAAGGGGGACCGTACGAGCAGTACTTC
TRBD1 TRBJ1-2 NA TRBV28 CASRLNRGRYGYTF TGTGCCAGCAGACTTAACAGGGGTAGATATGGCTACACCTTC
TRBD1 TRBJ2-7 NA TRBV30 CAWGDSSTYEQYF TGTGCCTGGGGGGACAGCTCCACCTACGAGCAGTACTTC
TRBD2 TRBJ2-7 NA TRBV11-2 CASSLGRGSGRSGSYEQYF TGTGCCAGCAGCTTAGGTAGGGGTAGCGGGAGGTCGGGCTCCTACGAGCAGTACTTC
TRBD2 TRBJ2-7 NA TRBV4-2 CASSQDEGGPYEQYF TGTGCCAGCAGCCAAGACGAGGGAGGGCCCTACGAGCAGTACTTC